This is a list of T cell receptor beta chains from one sample in a study of regulatory T cells in long-lasting Graves disease. TCRdb recomputed calls from the multiplex PCR reads with MiXCR, one row per CDR3 protein. The table lists just over 600,000 distinct CDR3 sequences, approximately 15% of them singletons. The same sample was also used in a study of T cells in Graves' hyperthyroidism and ophthalmopathy.

The sample here was peripheral blood mononuclear cells (PBMCs), taken at new diagnosis, from a patient treated with antithyroid drugs. Source of these receptors: a woman aged 25 to 39 with Graves disease. Each CDR3 is given with its conserved first and last residue. D genes are given only for firm matches. Clone size appears in some rows only: once, few, many, or a class for an expanded clone.

d_call,j_call,clone_size,v_call,cdr3_aa,cdr3_nt
-,TRBJ2-1,many,TRBV28,CASSLTAPSSYNEQFF,TGTGCCAGCAGTTTAACAGCGCCGAGCTCCTACAATGAGCAGTTCTTC
TRBD2,TRBJ2-1,few,TRBV19,CASSMASGRAWEQFF,TGTGCCAGTAGTATGGCTAGCGGTCGAGCATGGGAGCAGTTCTTC
-,TRBJ2-1,-,TRBV5-1,CASRMLWDEQFF,TGCGCCAGCAGAATGTTATGGGATGAGCAGTTCTTC
TRBD1,TRBJ2-1,few,TRBV7-9,CASSLGQQLDEQFF,TGTGCCAGCAGTTTGGGACAGCAGTTGGATGAGCAGTTCTTC
TRBD2,TRBJ2-2,few,TRBV30,CASRTLRLAGGVNTGELFF,TGTGCCTCCCGAACCTTAAGGCTAGCGGGAGGTGTGAACACCGGGGAGCTGTTTTTT
TRBD1,TRBJ1-5,many,TRBV6-4,CASSEGTGFNQPQHF,TGTGCCAGCAGTGAGGGGACAGGATTTAATCAGCCCCAGCATTTT
-,TRBJ1-2,many,TRBV7-2,CASSLGGFSSYTF,TGTGCCAGCAGCTTAGGGGGGTTTAGTAGCTACACCTTC
-,TRBJ1-6,many,TRBV12-5,CASGLVAGSETNSPLHF,TGTGCTAGTGGTTTGGTAGCAGGGAGCGAAACTAATTCACCCCTCCACTTT
-,TRBJ1-6,few,TRBV30,CAWSVDGAYNSPLHF,TGTGCCTGGAGTGTTGACGGAGCCTATAATTCACCCCTCCACTTT
-,TRBJ2-5,many,TRBV5-6,CASSLEGPRGETQYF,TGTGCCAGCAGCTTGGAGGGCCCACGGGGAGAGACCCAGTACTTC
-,TRBJ1-1,-,TRBV14,CASSQDWGVSTEAFF,TGTGCCAGCAGCCAAGATTGGGGGGTGAGCACTGAAGCTTTCTTT
TRBD2,TRBJ2-1,-,TRBV24-1,CATRGGTGASGGPRNEQFF,TGTGCCACCAGGGGGGGAACAGGGGCTAGCGGGGGACCGAGAAATGAGCAGTTCTTC
TRBD2,TRBJ2-3,-,TRBV3-1,CASSQSGIGADTQYF,TGTGCCAGCAGCCAGAGCGGGATAGGTGCAGATACGCAGTATTTT
-,TRBJ1-1,few,TRBV29-1,CSGNRAGGTEAFF,TGCAGCGGAAACAGGGCGGGGGGCACTGAAGCTTTCTTT